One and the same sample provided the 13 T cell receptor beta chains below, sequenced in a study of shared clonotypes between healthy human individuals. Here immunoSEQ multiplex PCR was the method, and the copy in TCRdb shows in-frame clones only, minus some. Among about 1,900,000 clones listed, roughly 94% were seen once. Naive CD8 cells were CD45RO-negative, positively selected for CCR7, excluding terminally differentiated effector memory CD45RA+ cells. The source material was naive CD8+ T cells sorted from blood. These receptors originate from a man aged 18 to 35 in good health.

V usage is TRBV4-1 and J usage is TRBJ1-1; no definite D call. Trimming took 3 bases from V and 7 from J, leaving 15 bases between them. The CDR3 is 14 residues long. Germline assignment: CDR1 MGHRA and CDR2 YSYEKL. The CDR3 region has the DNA TGCGCCAGCAGCCATATCGGGGAAGGCGGTGAAGCTTTCTTT. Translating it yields CASSHIGEGGEAFF.

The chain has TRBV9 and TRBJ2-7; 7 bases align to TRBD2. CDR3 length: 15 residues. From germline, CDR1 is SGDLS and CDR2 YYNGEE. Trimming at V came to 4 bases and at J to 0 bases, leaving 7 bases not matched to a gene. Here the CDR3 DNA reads TGTGCCAGCAGCTTGAGCGGGGCCTCCTCCTACGAGCAGTACTTC. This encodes CASSLSGASSYEQYF.

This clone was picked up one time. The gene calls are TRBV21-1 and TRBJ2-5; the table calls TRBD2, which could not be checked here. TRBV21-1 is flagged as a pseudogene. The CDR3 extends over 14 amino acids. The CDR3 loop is CASSNTSGQETQYF. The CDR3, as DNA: TGTGCCAGCAGCAACACTAGCGGCCAAGAGACCCAGTACTTC.

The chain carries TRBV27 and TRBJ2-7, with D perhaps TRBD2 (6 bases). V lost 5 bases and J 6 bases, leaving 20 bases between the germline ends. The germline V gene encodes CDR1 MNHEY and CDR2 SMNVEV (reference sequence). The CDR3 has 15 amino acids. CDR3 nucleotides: TGTGCCAGCAGTCCGGGGACGGGGGTCCTCGGCGAGCAGTACTTC. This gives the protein CASSPGTGVLGEQYF.

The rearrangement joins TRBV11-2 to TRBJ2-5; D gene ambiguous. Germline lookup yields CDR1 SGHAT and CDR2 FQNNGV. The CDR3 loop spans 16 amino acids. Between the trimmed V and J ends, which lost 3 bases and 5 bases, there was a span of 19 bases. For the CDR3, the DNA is TGTGCCAGCAGCTTTTCAGGATTTGGTGGCGCGGAGACCCAGTACTTC. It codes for CASSFSGFGGAETQYF.

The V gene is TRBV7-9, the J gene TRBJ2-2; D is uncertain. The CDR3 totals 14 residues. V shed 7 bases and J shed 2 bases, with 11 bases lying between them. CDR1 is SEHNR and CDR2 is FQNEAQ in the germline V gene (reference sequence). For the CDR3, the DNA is TGTGCCAGCAAGGCAGGATCTAACACCGGGGAGCTGTTTTTT. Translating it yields CASKAGSNTGELFF.

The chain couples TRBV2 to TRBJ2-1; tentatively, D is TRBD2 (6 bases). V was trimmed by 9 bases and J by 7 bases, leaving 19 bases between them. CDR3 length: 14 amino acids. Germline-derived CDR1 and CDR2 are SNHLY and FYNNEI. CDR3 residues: CARTLPGTSNEQFF. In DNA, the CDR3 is TGTGCCAGAACCCTTCCGGGGACTTCTAATGAGCAGTTCTTC.

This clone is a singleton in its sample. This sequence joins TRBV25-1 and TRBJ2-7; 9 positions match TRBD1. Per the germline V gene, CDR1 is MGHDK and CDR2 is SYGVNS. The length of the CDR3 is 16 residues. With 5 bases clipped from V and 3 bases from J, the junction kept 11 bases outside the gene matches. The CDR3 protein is CASSPKKGQGGYEQYF. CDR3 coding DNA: TGTGCCAGCAGTCCAAAAAAGGGACAGGGAGGCTACGAGCAGTACTTC.

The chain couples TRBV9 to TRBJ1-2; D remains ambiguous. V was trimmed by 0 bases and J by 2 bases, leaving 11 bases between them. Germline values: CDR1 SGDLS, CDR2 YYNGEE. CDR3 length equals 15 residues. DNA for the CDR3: TGTGCCAGCAGCGTAGGTGACGGGGTGAACTATGGCTACACCTTC. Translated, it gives CASSVGDGVNYGYTF.

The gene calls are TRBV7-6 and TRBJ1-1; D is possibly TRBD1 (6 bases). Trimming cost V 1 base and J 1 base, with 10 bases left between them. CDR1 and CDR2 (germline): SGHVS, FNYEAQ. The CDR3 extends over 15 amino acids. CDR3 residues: CASSLGPGENTEAFF. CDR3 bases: TGTGCCAGCAGCTTAGGTCCAGGGGAGAACACTGAAGCTTTCTTT.

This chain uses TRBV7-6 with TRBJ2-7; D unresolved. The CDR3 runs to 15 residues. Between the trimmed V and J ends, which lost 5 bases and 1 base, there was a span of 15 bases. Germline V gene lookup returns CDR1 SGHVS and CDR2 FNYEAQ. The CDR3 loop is CASSPGYSLSYEQYF. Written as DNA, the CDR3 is TGTGCCAGCAGCCCCGGCTACAGTCTATCCTACGAGCAGTACTTC.

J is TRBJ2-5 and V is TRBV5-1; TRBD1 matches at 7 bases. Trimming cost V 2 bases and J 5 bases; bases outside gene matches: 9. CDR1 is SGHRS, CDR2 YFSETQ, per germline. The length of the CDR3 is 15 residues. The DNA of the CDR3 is TGCGCCAGCAGCTTTATAGAGGGGGCGCCTGAGACCCAGTACTTC. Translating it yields CASSFIEGAPETQYF.

The CDR3 region is CASSLKAADRVDYEQYF. Here the CDR3 DNA reads TGTGCCAGCAGCTTAAAGGCAGCTGACAGGGTAGACTACGAGCAGTACTTC. V gene TRBV11-2 combines with J gene TRBJ2-7; 7 nucleotides align to TRBD1. CDR1 is SGHAT, CDR2 FQNNGV, per germline. This CDR3 comprises 17 residues. V dropped 2 bases and J dropped 3; count of bases not matched to a gene: 13.